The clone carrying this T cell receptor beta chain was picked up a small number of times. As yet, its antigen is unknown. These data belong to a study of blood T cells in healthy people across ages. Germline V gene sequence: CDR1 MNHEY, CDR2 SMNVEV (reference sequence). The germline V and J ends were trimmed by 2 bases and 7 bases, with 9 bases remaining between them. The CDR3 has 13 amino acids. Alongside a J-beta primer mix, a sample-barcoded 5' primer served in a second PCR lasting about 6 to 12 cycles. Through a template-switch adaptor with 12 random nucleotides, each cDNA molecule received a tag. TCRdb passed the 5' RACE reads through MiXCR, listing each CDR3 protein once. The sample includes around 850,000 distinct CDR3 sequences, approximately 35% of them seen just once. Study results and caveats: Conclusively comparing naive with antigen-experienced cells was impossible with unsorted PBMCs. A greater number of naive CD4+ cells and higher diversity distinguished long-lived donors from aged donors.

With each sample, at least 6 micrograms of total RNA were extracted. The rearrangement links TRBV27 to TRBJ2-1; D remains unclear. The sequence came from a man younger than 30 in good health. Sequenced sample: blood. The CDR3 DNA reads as TGTGCCAGCAGTTTAGTCAGAGCTAATGAGCAGTTCTTC. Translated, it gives CASSLVRANEQFF.